This T cell receptor (beta chain) appears in the sequencing data of a study of graft-versus-host responses after intestinal transplantation. Study summary: Recipients obtained multivisceral, liver-intestinal, or isolated intestinal transplants.

Some clones are missing from TCRdb's copy, which holds only in-frame ones; the method was immunoSEQ multiplex PCR. Here the sample spans around 36,000 clones, about 96% being singletons. The germline V gene has CDR1 LNHNV and CDR2 YYDKDF (reference sequence). The CDR3 totals 17 residues. V was clipped by 3 bases and J by 4 bases; unmatched bases: 10. For this clone: Its antigen remains unidentified.

Study-wide findings and caveats: The presence of high graft-versus-host to host-versus-graft clonal ratios in allografts characterized patients with graft-donor T cell macrochimerism. The study associated peak circulating GvH clone levels with early post-transplant HvG declines.

The source material was unstimulated CD8+ T cells sorted from spleen or lymph node cells, sampled before transplant. This chain links TRBV15 with TRBJ2-2, with 8 bases matching TRBD1. This clonotype was obtained from a human donor who was the organ donor for an intestinal transplant. The CDR3, as DNA: TGTGCCACCAGCAGGTTACTACCAGGGGGCGGCACCGGGGAGCTGTTTTTT. It yields the protein CATSRLLPGGGTGELFF.